These 14 T cell receptor beta chains originate from one sample sequenced in a study of T cell repertoires in cytomegalovirus infection. Antigens of these TCRs are unknown. Each CDR3 protein gets one entry after TCRdb re-called the reads with MiXCR. The sample lists some 940,000 distinct CDR3 sequences, about a third occurring once. Sequences were derived from cultured CD8+ T cells from PBMCs, sampled from culture after CMV antigen stimulation. The receptors here all came from a human donor in good health (CMV status not recorded). Some clones in this sample may be carry-over from other donors' samples.

The chain combines TRBV27 with TRBJ2-7, with D perhaps TRBD2 (7 bases). Trimming stripped 1 base from V and 3 bases from J, with 10 bases between. The CDR3 loop spans 14 amino acids. From germline, CDR1 is MNHEY and CDR2 SMNVEV (reference sequence). The CDR3 DNA reads TGTGCCAGCAGTTTATGGGGAGGGGGCTACGAGCAGTACTTC. Amino acid sequence: CASSLWGGGYEQYF.

This clonotype was observed a handful of times. The J gene is TRBJ1-1, the V gene TRBV25-1, with a tentative D call TRBD1 (5 bases). Trimming cost V 6 bases and J 3 bases, with 14 bases left between them. Germline CDR1 is MGHDK and CDR2 is SYGVNS. The CDR3 extends over 14 amino acids. The CDR3 loop is CASRKGQTYTEAFF. DNA for the CDR3: TGTGCCAGCAGAAAGGGGCAGACTTACACTGAAGCTTTCTTT. Filled out from reference TRBV25-1 and TRBJ1-1, the complete variable domain reads EADIYQTPRYLVIGTGKKITLECSQTMGHDKMYWYQQDPGMELHLIHYSYGVNSTEKGDLSSESTVSRIRTEHFPLTLESARPSHTSQYLCASRKGQTYTEAFFGQGTRLTVV.

This clonotype was picked up a small number of times. The CDR3 nucleotides read TGTGCCAGCAGCTTCGTACTAGCGGGGGGGAATGAGCAGTTCTTC. Protein: CASSFVLAGGNEQFF. The chain combines TRBV7-8 with TRBJ2-1, with 13 positions matching TRBD2. There are 15 residues in the CDR3. Looked up from germline, CDR1 is SGHVS and CDR2 is FQNEAQ. The J segment lost 7 bases and the V segment lost 3 bases, leaving 3 bases of the junction unmatched.

This clonotype has just a few counts. The rearrangement links TRBV6-1 to TRBJ1-5; the D gene is possibly TRBD1 (6 bases). Trimming removed 11 bases from V and 4 bases from J, with 21 bases in between. The CDR3 covers 15 residues. The germline V gene encodes CDR1 MNHNS and CDR2 SASEGT. The CDR3 DNA is TGTGCCTCAGGGACAATCGAAGCTATTAATCAGCCCCAGCATTTT. It yields the protein CASGTIEAINQPQHF.

This clonotype was observed at least ten times. The chain couples TRBV12-3 or TRBV12-4 to TRBJ2-2; D possibly uses TRBD1 or TRBD2 (5 bases each). V lost 7 bases and J lost 5, with 11 bases in between. There are 13 residues in the CDR3. The CDR3 here is CASTMGETGELFF. The CDR3 DNA is TGTGCCAGCACCATGGGGGAGACCGGGGAGCTGTTTTTT.

There are many counts of this clonotype. As DNA, the CDR3 is TGTGCCAGCAGCCGGACAGGGGCCCTATCGCGGGGCTACACCTTC. It yields the protein CASSRTGALSRGYTF. The rearrangement joins TRBV7-2 to TRBJ1-2, with 9 bases fitting TRBD1. J was trimmed by 8 bases and V by 5 bases; bases with no gene match: 12. The CDR3 spans 15 residues. Germline CDR1 SGHTA, CDR2 FQGNSA. Supplemented by reference TRBV7-2 and TRBJ1-2, the full variable domain reads GAGVSQSPSNKVTEKGKDVELRCDPISGHTALYWYRQSLGQGLEFLIYFQGNSAPDKSGLPSDRFSAERTGGSVSTLTIQRTQQEDSAVYLCASSRTGALSRGYTFGSGTRLTVV.

The V call is TRBV19, the J call TRBJ1-2; 7 bases are a match to TRBD1. Germline CDR1 reads LNHDA; CDR2 reads SQIVND (reference sequence). This CDR3 is built from 13 residues. V shed 3 bases, J shed 8 bases, and the junction held 6 bases outside the gene matches. The CDR3 loop reads CASSISGTVGYTF. The DNA for the CDR3 is TGTGCCAGTAGTATCTCCGGGACAGTGGGCTACACCTTC.

The chain recombines TRBV27 with TRBJ1-1; TRBD1 is a possible D gene (5 bases). V lost 7 bases and J lost 2, with 14 bases in between. Germline V lookup: CDR1 MNHEY, CDR2 SMNVEV (reference sequence). CDR3 length: 14 residues. Here the CDR3 DNA reads TGTGCCAGCAAACTGCCAGGGTTCAACACTGAAGCTTTCTTT. It encodes CASKLPGFNTEAFF.

This chain's CDR3 is CASSHPGQGGEQYF. The CDR3 DNA reads as TGTGCCAGCAGCCATCCCGGACAGGGTGGCGAGCAGTACTTC. The chain is built from TRBV4-2 and TRBJ2-7; 8 positions agree with TRBD1. V dropped 3 bases and J dropped 6; count of bases not matched to a gene: 7. Per the germline V gene, CDR1 is LGHNA and CDR2 is YNFKEQ. This CDR3 region has 14 residues.

This clonotype was counted a few times. This chain connects TRBV10-3 to TRBJ2-7, with D unclear. Trimming pared 2 bases from V and 5 bases from J, leaving 4 bases between. Germline-derived CDR1 and CDR2 are ENHRY and SYGVKD. This CDR3 has 11 residues. CDR3 amino acids: CAISETDEQYF. In nucleotides, the CDR3 is TGTGCCATCAGTGAGACAGACGAGCAGTACTTC.

The chain combines TRBV7-9 with TRBJ1-4; 9 nucleotides line up with TRBD1. V gave up 5 bases and J gave up 2 bases; unmatched junction bases: 9. Germline lookup yields CDR1 SEHNR and CDR2 FQNEAQ (reference sequence). CDR3 length equals 17 residues. CDR3 residues: CASSRSDRGWTNEKLFF. CDR3 in DNA: TGTGCCAGCAGCAGATCCGACAGGGGGTGGACTAATGAAAAACTGTTTTTT.

This chain links TRBV27 with TRBJ2-2; D may be TRBD1 (6 bases). This CDR3 has 14 amino acids. With 7 bases removed from V and 1 base from J, the gap between germline ends came to 10 bases. Per the germline V gene, CDR1 is MNHEY and CDR2 is SMNVEV (reference sequence). Here the CDR3 DNA reads TGTGCCAGCACCGGGACAAAGAACACCGGGGAGCTGTTTTTT. Translated, it gives CASTGTKNTGELFF.

The rearrangement links TRBV6-1 to TRBJ1-6; no reliable D call. Trimming left V 2 bases short and J 14 bases short, with 10 bases between. This CDR3 is built from 12 residues. Germline V gives CDR1 MNHNS, CDR2 SASEGT. This CDR3 is CASSEFIQTLHF. As DNA, the CDR3 is TGTGCCAGCAGTGAATTTATTCAAACCCTCCACTTT.

This clonotype was detected only a few times. This chain joins TRBV5-5 and TRBJ1-2, with a weak D call TRBD1 (6 bases). Germline V gene data show CDR1 as SGHKS and CDR2 as YYEKEE (reference sequence). V was pared by 6 bases and J by 5 bases, with 14 bases between. The CDR3 sequence is 13 residues long. The CDR3 spells CASTGGQGYGYTF. The CDR3 region has the DNA TGTGCCAGCACGGGAGGCCAGGGGTATGGCTACACCTTC.